This T cell receptor (beta chain) was captured by sequencing in a study of CD4 T cells in relation to SARS-CoV-2 and coronaviruses. With 4 bases removed from V and 1 base from J, the gap between germline ends came to 12 bases. The CDR3 has 15 residues. Germline assignment: CDR1 SGHNT and CDR2 YYREEE (reference sequence). CD4+ T cells from unexposed donors were obtained before the COVID-19 pandemic (2011-2018). The cells were cultured for approximately ten days before CD4+ T cells were isolated. Details on this clone: Its antigen is not known.

Profiled with immunoSEQ multiplex PCR; TCRdb holds only in-frame clones, not every one. The sample has some 21,000 clones; 74% are singletons. Sequencing was performed on CD4+ T cells from PBMCs, cultured in vitro. The clonotype was recovered from a human donor in good health. The chain links TRBV5-4 to TRBJ2-4; no clear D gene. CDR3: CASSPAGGAKNIQYF. Written as DNA, the CDR3 is TGTGCCAGCAGCCCCGCAGGCGGTGCCAAAAACATTCAGTACTTC.